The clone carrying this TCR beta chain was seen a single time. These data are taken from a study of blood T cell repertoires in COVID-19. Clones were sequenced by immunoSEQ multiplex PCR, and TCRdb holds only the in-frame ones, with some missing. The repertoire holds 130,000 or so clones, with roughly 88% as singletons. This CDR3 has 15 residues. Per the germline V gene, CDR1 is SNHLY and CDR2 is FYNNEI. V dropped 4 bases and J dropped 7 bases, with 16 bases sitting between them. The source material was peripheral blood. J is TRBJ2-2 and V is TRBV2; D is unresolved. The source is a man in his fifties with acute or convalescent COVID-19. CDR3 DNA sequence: TGTGCCAGCAGTGGGTTTTCTCCGGGTTACGGGGAGCTGTTTTTT. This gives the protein CASSGFSPGYGELFF.